What follows are 24 T cell receptor beta chains derived from one specimen sequenced in a study of early T cells in non-severe SARS-CoV-2 infection. TCRdb re-derived calls from the 5' RACE reads in MiXCR, one entry per CDR3 protein. The sample includes about 64,000 distinct CDR3 sequences, around 10% of them seen just once. The material was whole blood, obtained at baseline. The source of these receptors is an adult who was a healthcare worker with PCR-confirmed SARS-CoV-2 infection or an uninfected control (not recorded which).

This clonotype was counted ten times or more. V gene TRBV21-1 combines with J gene TRBJ1-1; the table's TRBD1 call for D was not verified on the DNA. TRBV21-1 is noted as a pseudogene. The CDR3 consists of 16 residues. The CDR3 coding sequence is TGTGCCAGCAGCTCTCGTCCCCAGGGTCGCGGCACTGAAGCTTTCTTT. Amino acid sequence: CASSSRPQGRGTEAFF.

This clonotype appeared a few times. The V call is TRBV3-1, the J call TRBJ1-4, with D perhaps TRBD1 (5 bases). The length of the CDR3 is 14 residues. CDR1 and CDR2 (germline): LGHDT, YNNKEL (reference sequence). Deletions cut 4 bases from V and 1 base from J, with 7 bases between. CDR3 nucleotides: TGTGCCAGCAGCCTCAGGGAAACTAATGAAAAACTGTTTTTT. Encoded protein: CASSLRETNEKLFF.

This clonotype was picked up a small number of times. The gene calls are TRBV14 and TRBJ2-3; tentative D call: TRBD1 (6 bases). Germline V CDR1 and CDR2: SGHDN, FVKESK. V lost 3 bases to trimming and J lost 2 bases, with 12 bases between them. CDR3 length equals 15 residues. DNA of the CDR3: TGTGCCAGCAGCCAGCCGACAGGATACACAGATACGCAGTATTTT. The encoded protein is CASSQPTGYTDTQYF.

The chain uses TRBV10-3 and TRBJ2-3, with D maybe TRBD2 (6 bases). Per the germline V gene, CDR1 is ENHRY and CDR2 is SYGVKD. Deletions cut 11 bases from V and 4 bases from J, with 10 bases between. This CDR3 region has 11 residues. CDR3 nucleotide sequence: TGTGCCGCGGGGACTTCAGATACGCAGTATTTT. Amino acids: CAAGTSDTQYF.

The chain joins TRBV11-3 to TRBJ2-5, with D possibly TRBD1 on 6 matching bases. Per the germline V gene, CDR1 is SGHNT and CDR2 is YENEEA. This CDR3 contains 16 residues. The germline V and J ends were trimmed by 1 base and 1 base, with 13 bases remaining between them. Here the CDR3 reads CASSLGGWDTQETQYF. CDR3 nucleotides: TGTGCCAGCAGCTTAGGAGGGTGGGACACCCAAGAGACCCAGTACTTC. The full variable domain, completed using reference TRBV11-3 and TRBJ2-5, is EAGVVQSPRYKIIEKKQPVAFWCNPISGHNTLYWYLQNLGQGPELLIRYENEEAVDDSQLPKDRFSAERLKGVDSTLKIQPAELGDSAVYLCASSLGGWDTQETQYFGPGTRLLVL.

This clonotype was detected only a few times. DNA of the CDR3: TGCAGTGCACAAAACAGGGGGCGCTCGGGTAGATACAATGAGCAGTTCTTC. As protein: CSAQNRGRSGRYNEQFF. The chain joins TRBV20-1 to TRBJ2-1; TRBD1 matches at 9 bases. Germline V gene lookup returns CDR1 DFQATT and CDR2 SNEGSKA (reference sequence). CDR3 length: 17 residues. The V segment lost 6 bases and the J segment 4 bases; nucleotides outside the gene matches: 16.

This clonotype has a count of ten or more. The genes are TRBV6-5 and TRBJ1-5; a possible D gene is TRBD1 (5 bases). CDR3 length equals 13 residues. V dropped 6 bases and J dropped 3 bases, with 9 bases sitting between them. Germline V CDR1 and CDR2: MNHEY, SVGAGI. The CDR3: CASSQGSNQPQHF. The CDR3 DNA reads TGTGCCAGCAGCCAGGGTTCCAATCAGCCCCAGCATTTT.

At least ten counts were recorded for this clonotype. The chain joins TRBV7-9 to TRBJ1-1, with 7 bases that match TRBD1. Trimming at V came to 5 bases and at J to 9 bases, leaving 9 bases not matched to a gene. Germline V gives CDR1 SEHNR, CDR2 FQNEAQ (reference sequence). The CDR3 totals 13 residues. For the CDR3, the DNA is TGTGCCAGCAGCGCGGGACAGAGGGCGAAAGCTTTCTTT. It encodes CASSAGQRAKAFF.

The chain recombines TRBV10-1 with TRBJ1-1; a weak D match, TRBD1 (5 bases). Germline V gene sequence: CDR1 WNHNN, CDR2 SYGVQD (reference sequence). V gave up 8 bases and J gave up 2 bases, with 18 bases separating them. The CDR3 length is 15 residues. The CDR3 reads CASAPGVGANTEAFF. The CDR3, as DNA: TGCGCCAGCGCCCCGGGGGTAGGCGCAAACACTGAAGCTTTCTTT.

This clonotype was seen ten or more times. The chain couples TRBV13 to TRBJ1-6, with D maybe TRBD1 (6 bases). Trimming removed 2 bases from V and 4 bases from J, with 12 bases in between. Germline loops: CDR1 PRHDT, CDR2 FYEKMQ (reference sequence). The CDR3 covers 16 residues. CDR3 residues: CASSLRQETYNSPLHF. The CDR3 nucleotides read TGTGCCAGCAGCTTAAGACAGGAGACTTATAATTCACCCCTCCACTTT.

The table lists this clonotype with many counts. The V gene is TRBV12-3 or TRBV12-4, the J gene TRBJ1-2; D remains ambiguous. The CDR3 runs 12 residues. V lost 6 bases, J lost 4 bases, and 9 bases lay in between. In DNA form, the CDR3 reads TGTGCCAGCAGGGGCAGAACCTATGGCTACACCTTC. It codes for CASRGRTYGYTF.

This clonotype was seen more than once but under ten times. The chain combines TRBV11-2 with TRBJ2-7; 8 bases agree with TRBD1. V shed 5 bases and J 3 bases; nucleotides not matched to a gene: 9. Germline CDR1 and CDR2: SGHAT and FQNNGV. The CDR3 spans 15 residues. The CDR3 DNA reads TGTGCCAGCAGCCTTACTAACAGGGGGGTCTACGAGCAGTACTTC. Protein product: CASSLTNRGVYEQYF.

This clonotype came up a few times. The CDR3 DNA sequence: TGTGCCAGCAGCGGGGACAGGTATTACGAGCAGTACTTC. Protein sequence: CASSGDRYYEQYF. The chain employs TRBV5-6 and TRBJ2-7, with 8 bases aligning to TRBD1. The V and J ends lost 4 bases and 4 bases, in that order; junction bases with no gene match: 4. Germline V gene lookup returns CDR1 SGHDT and CDR2 YYEEEE. The CDR3 consists of 13 residues. Looking up the rest from reference TRBV5-6 and TRBJ2-7 gives the full variable domain: DAGVTQSPTHLIKTRGQQVTLRCSPKSGHDTVSWYQQALGQGPQFIFQYYEEEERQRGNFPDRFSGHQFPNYSSELNVNALLLGDSALYLCASSGDRYYEQYFGPGTRLTVT.

This clonotype appeared a few times. V is TRBV27 and J is TRBJ1-5; no definite D call. Germline V gene data show CDR1 as MNHEY and CDR2 as SMNVEV (reference sequence). The CDR3 is 14 residues long. V lost 0 bases, J lost 4 bases, and 7 bases lay in between. CDR3 protein: CASSLSGGNQPQHF. The CDR3 DNA reads TGTGCCAGCAGTTTATCTGGCGGAAATCAGCCCCAGCATTTT.

The sample holds a few counts of this clonotype. This rearrangement joins TRBV30 to TRBJ1-3; TRBD1 aligns across 8 bases. Trimming took 7 bases from V and 4 from J; bases not matched to a gene: 3. The CDR3 contains 12 residues. CDR1 and CDR2 (germline): GTSNPN, SVGIG (reference sequence). The CDR3 DNA reads TGTGCCTCCGGACAGGGAGGAAACACCATATATTTT. It specifies CASGQGGNTIYF.

This clonotype appeared once. The J gene is TRBJ1-1, the V gene TRBV15; D perhaps matches TRBD1 (6 bases). The germline V gene encodes CDR1 LNHNV and CDR2 YYDKDF (reference sequence). CDR3 length: 18 residues. The V and J ends lost 3 bases and 2 bases respectively, with 22 bases between them. The CDR3 nucleotides read TGTGCCACCAGCAGCCCTGGGAGGGCAGGGGCCCGAAACACTGAAGCTTTCTTT. Translating it yields CATSSPGRAGARNTEAFF. Looking up the rest from reference TRBV15 and TRBJ1-1 gives the full variable domain: DAMVIQNPRYQVTQFGKPVTLSCSQTLNHNVMYWYQQKSSQAPKLLFHYYDKDFNNEADTPDNFQSRRPNTSFCFLDIRSPGLGDTAMYLCATSSPGRAGARNTEAFFGQGTRLTVV.

This clonotype was seen many times. This chain links TRBV6-5 with TRBJ1-1; D uncertain. Looked up from germline, CDR1 is MNHEY and CDR2 is SVGAGI. V shed 6 bases and J shed 6 bases, with 29 bases lying between them. The CDR3 has 18 residues. CDR3 nucleotides: TGTGCCAGCAGCCGTCCCGTTCGGGAGAGGGCGAGGTTTGCTGAAGCTTTCTTT. It specifies CASSRPVRERARFAEAFF.

The chain has TRBV7-9 and TRBJ1-6; D is undetermined. Germline CDR1 is SEHNR and CDR2 is FQNEAQ (reference sequence). The ends were cut back, 5 bases at V and 7 bases at J, with 9 bases in the middle. The CDR3 contains 13 residues. CDR3 sequence (DNA): TGTGCCAGCAGCCCGAAAGGGAATTCACCCCTCCACTTT. Protein: CASSPKGNSPLHF.

This clonotype has a count of ten or more. This chain connects TRBV12-3 or TRBV12-4 to TRBJ2-2, with a weak D call TRBD2 (6 bases). Trimming removed 7 bases at V and 1 base at J, with 10 bases between. This CDR3 comprises 14 residues. Here the CDR3 DNA reads TGTGCCAGCAACCCGGGGGAGAACACCGGGGAGCTGTTTTTT. Translating gives CASNPGENTGELFF.

V gene TRBV3-1 combines with J gene TRBJ1-2, with 8 positions matching TRBD1. V shed 0 bases and J 3 bases; nucleotides not matched to a gene: 9. Germline V lookup: CDR1 LGHDT, CDR2 YNNKEL (reference sequence). There are 17 residues in the CDR3. The CDR3 loop is CASSQDWRTGFDYGYTF. DNA for the CDR3: TGTGCCAGCAGCCAAGATTGGAGGACAGGGTTCGACTATGGCTACACCTTC.

V usage is TRBV6-2 or TRBV6-3 and J usage is TRBJ1-4; no clear D. Germline values: CDR1 MNHEY, CDR2 SVGEGT. Trimming removed 6 bases from V and 4 bases from J, with 12 bases in between. The CDR3 totals 14 residues. CDR3 DNA: TGTGCCAGCAGCCCCCCGTGGGGTAATGAAAAACTGTTTTTT. Its protein is CASSPPWGNEKLFF.

This clonotype came up a few times. V and J are TRBV7-2 and TRBJ2-5, with TRBD2 matching 8 bases. With 5 bases clipped from V and 4 bases from J, the junction kept 6 bases outside the gene matches. CDR1 and CDR2 (germline): SGHTA, FQGNSA. This CDR3 comprises 14 residues. The CDR3 reads CASSPQRGRETQYF. CDR3 bases: TGTGCCAGCAGCCCCCAGCGGGGGCGAGAGACCCAGTACTTC.

This clonotype was counted at least ten times. The chain has TRBV6-1 and TRBJ2-1; 8 bases line up with TRBD1. V gave up 6 bases and J gave up 6 bases; unmatched junction bases: 10. The CDR3 is 15 residues long. The germline gives CDR1 MNHNS, CDR2 SASEGT. CDR3 protein: CASRGKPQGANEQFF. The CDR3 DNA sequence: TGTGCCAGCAGAGGAAAGCCCCAGGGGGCCAATGAGCAGTTCTTC.

This chain uses TRBV18 with TRBJ2-2; 9 bases match TRBD1. The length of the CDR3 is 15 residues. J lost 3 bases, V lost 2 bases, and 1 base had no gene match. The germline gives CDR1 KGHSH, CDR2 LQKENI. The CDR3 spells CASSPRTGDTGELFF. CDR3 in DNA: TGTGCCAGCTCACCAAGGACAGGGGACACCGGGGAGCTGTTTTTT.